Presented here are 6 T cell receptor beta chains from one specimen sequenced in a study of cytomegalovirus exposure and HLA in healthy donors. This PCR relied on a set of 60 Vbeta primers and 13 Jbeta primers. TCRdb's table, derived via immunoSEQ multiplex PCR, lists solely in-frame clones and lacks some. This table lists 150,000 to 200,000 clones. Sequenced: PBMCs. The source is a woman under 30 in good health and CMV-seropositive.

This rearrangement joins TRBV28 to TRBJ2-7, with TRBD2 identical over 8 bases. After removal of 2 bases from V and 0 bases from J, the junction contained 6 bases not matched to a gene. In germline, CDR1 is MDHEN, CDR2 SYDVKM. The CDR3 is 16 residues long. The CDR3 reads CASSLAGGHSSYEQYF. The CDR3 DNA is TGTGCCAGCAGTTTAGCGGGGGGACATAGCTCCTACGAGCAGTACTTC.

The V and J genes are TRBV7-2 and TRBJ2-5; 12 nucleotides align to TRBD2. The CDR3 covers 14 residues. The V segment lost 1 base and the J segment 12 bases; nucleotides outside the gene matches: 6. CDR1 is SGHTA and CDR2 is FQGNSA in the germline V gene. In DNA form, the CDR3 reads TGTGCCAGCAGCTTAGAGCGACTAGCGGGGGAGGAGTACTTC. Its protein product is CASSLERLAGEEYF.

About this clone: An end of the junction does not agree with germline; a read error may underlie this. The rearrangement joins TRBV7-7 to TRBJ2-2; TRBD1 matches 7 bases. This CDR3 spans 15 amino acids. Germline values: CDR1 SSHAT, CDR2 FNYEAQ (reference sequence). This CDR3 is CASSLALTGTGELFF. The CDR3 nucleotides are TGTGCTAGCAGCTTAGCCTTGACAGGGACCGGGGAGCTGTTTTTT.

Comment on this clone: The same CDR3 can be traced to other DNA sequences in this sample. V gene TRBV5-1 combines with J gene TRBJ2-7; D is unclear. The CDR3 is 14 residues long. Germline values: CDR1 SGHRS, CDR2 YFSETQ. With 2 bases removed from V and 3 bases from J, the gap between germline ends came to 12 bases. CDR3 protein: CASSFYQSGYEQYF. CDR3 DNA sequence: TGCGCCAGCAGCTTTTACCAGTCGGGCTACGAGCAGTACTTC.

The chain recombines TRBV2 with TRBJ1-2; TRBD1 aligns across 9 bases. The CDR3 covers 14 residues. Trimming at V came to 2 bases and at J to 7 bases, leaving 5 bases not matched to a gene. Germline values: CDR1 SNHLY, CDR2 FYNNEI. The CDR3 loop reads CASSELGTGTGYTF. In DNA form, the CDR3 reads TGTGCCAGCAGTGAATTGGGGACAGGGACTGGCTACACCTTC. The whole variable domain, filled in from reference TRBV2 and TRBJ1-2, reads EPEVTQTPSHQVTQMGQEVILRCVPISNHLYFYWYRQILGQKVEFLVSFYNNEISEKSEIFDDQFSVERPDGSNFTLKIRSTKLEDSAMYFCASSELGTGTGYTFGSGTRLTVV.

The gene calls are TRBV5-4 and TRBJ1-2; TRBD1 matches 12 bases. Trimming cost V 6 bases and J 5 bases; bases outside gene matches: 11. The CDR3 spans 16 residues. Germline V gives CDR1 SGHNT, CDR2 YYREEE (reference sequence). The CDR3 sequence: CASTQAGQGARYGYTF. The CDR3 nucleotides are TGTGCCAGCACCCAAGCGGGACAGGGGGCCCGGTATGGCTACACCTTC.